What follows are 27 T cell receptor beta chains derived from one specimen sequenced in a study of breast tumors, draining lymph nodes, adjacent tissues. Axillary draining lymph nodes of breast cancer patients supplied the node samples. TCRdb processed the multiplex PCR reads anew with MiXCR; each CDR3 protein has one entry. The sample comprises around 130,000 distinct CDR3 sequences, less than 20% of which are singletons, and roughly 3.5% rests with the top ten. Sequencing was performed on axillary lymph node tissue. The source of these receptors is a female donor with breast cancer. Some clones in this sample may be carry-over from other donors' samples.

This clonotype showed up many times. The chain joins TRBV20-1 to TRBJ1-6, with D possibly being TRBD1 (6 bases). V shed 5 bases and J shed 8 bases, with 13 bases lying between them. Germline-derived CDR1 and CDR2 are DFQATT and SNEGSKA (reference sequence). The CDR3 extends over 13 amino acids. The CDR3 nucleotides are TGCAGTGCTTCCTCTGGACAGTATTCACCCCTCCACTTT. Protein sequence: CSASSGQYSPLHF.

This clonotype has ten or more counts. CDR3 protein: CASSLGSNSNYGYTF. The CDR3 DNA reads TGTGCCAGCAGCTTAGGATCCAATTCTAACTATGGCTACACCTTC. The V and J genes are TRBV7-9 and TRBJ1-2; D gene unclear. The CDR3 sequence is 15 residues long. The V end was cut by 1 base, the J end by 0 bases, with 9 bases between. Germline V CDR1 and CDR2: SEHNR, FQNEAQ (reference sequence). The full variable domain, with the rest looked up from reference TRBV7-9 and TRBJ1-2, is DTGVSQNPRHKITKRGQNVTFRCDPISEHNRLYWYRQTLGQGPEFLTYFQNEAQLEKSRLLSDRFSAERPKGSFSTLEIQRTEQGDSAMYLCASSLGSNSNYGYTFGSGTRLTVV.

Turning to this clonotype: Since a much larger clone is just one base distant, this may be a read error. V is TRBV7-3 and J is TRBJ1-5; 7 bases are shared with TRBD1. The germline gives CDR1 SGHTA, CDR2 FQGTGA. CDR3 length equals 15 residues. CDR3 sequence (DNA): TGTGCCAGCAGCTTAAGGGACAGCCCCAATCGGCCCCAGCATTTT. It codes for CASSLRDSPNRPQHF.

The sample holds many counts of this clonotype. This rearrangement joins TRBV19 to TRBJ2-7; D might be TRBD1 (5 bases). CDR3 size: 15 residues. Trimming cost V 6 bases and J 5 bases, with 20 bases left between them. Germline CDR1 reads LNHDA; CDR2 reads SQIVND (reference sequence). The CDR3 sequence: CASSYRLGDSHEQYF. The CDR3 DNA is TGTGCCAGTAGCTACCGCCTAGGGGATTCCCACGAGCAGTACTTC. The variable domain in full, completed from reference TRBV19 and TRBJ2-7, reads DGGITQSPKYLFRKEGQNVTLSCEQNLNHDAMYWYRQDPGQGLRLIYYSQIVNDFQKGDIAEGYSVSREKKESFPLTVTSAQKNPTAFYLCASSYRLGDSHEQYFGPGTRLTVT.

This clonotype was counted many times. J is TRBJ2-3 and V is TRBV6-1; 12 bases fit TRBD2. Trimming at V came to 2 bases and at J to 4 bases, leaving 1 base not matched to a gene. CDR1 is MNHNS and CDR2 is SASEGT in the germline V gene. This CDR3 has 15 amino acids. In nucleotides, the CDR3 is TGTGCCAGCAGTGAACTAGCGGGAGGGCCAGATACGCAGTATTTT. Its protein product is CASSELAGGPDTQYF.

This clonotype was recorded many times. The chain uses TRBV25-1 and TRBJ2-1, with D uncertain. Trimming removed 1 base at V and 11 bases at J, with 18 bases between. From germline, CDR1 is MGHDK and CDR2 SYGVNS. The CDR3 totals 15 residues. The CDR3 DNA is TGTGCCAGCAGTGAATTGAATGCGCAGGCATTTAAGCAGTTCTTC. Encoded protein: CASSELNAQAFKQFF.

At least ten counts were recorded for this clonotype. The rearrangement uses TRBV7-6 and TRBJ2-5; D unresolved. Trimming stripped 1 base from V and 5 bases from J, with 8 bases between. Germline-derived CDR1 and CDR2 are SGHVS and FNYEAQ. The CDR3 has 13 amino acids. This CDR3 is CASSLDLMETQYF. Written as DNA, the CDR3 is TGTGCCAGCAGCTTAGACTTAATGGAGACCCAGTACTTC.

This chain links TRBV14 with TRBJ2-2; D unresolved. The CDR3 loop spans 13 amino acids. Germline CDR1 and CDR2: SGHDN and FVKESK. Between the trimmed V and J ends, which lost 0 bases and 6 bases, there was a span of 5 bases. The chain's CDR3 is CASSQDYAGELFF. The CDR3 nucleotides are TGTGCCAGCAGCCAAGACTATGCCGGGGAGCTGTTTTTT.

This clonotype appeared many times. The chain links TRBV10-2 to TRBJ2-1; 8 bases map to TRBD2. Germline lookup yields CDR1 WSHSY and CDR2 SAAADI. This CDR3 has 17 residues. V shed 5 bases and J 0 bases; nucleotides not matched to a gene: 9. The DNA of the CDR3 is TGCGCCAGCAGTATTAGCCGAGGGACTAGCTCCTACAATGAGCAGTTCTTC. It yields the protein CASSISRGTSSYNEQFF.

For this clonotype: Given a much more abundant clone one base away, this may be a read error. The V and J genes are TRBV7-9 and TRBJ2-2; 9 nucleotides match TRBD2. The junction had 3 bases not matched to a gene; V was cut back by 5 bases and J by 5 bases. The CDR3 is 14 residues long. CDR1 and CDR2 from the germline V gene are SEHNR and FQNEAQ (reference sequence). The CDR3 region is CASSLGLATGELFF. For the CDR3, the DNA is TGTGCCAGCAGCCTCGGACTAGCGACCGGGGAGCTGTTTTTT. The variable domain in full, completed from reference TRBV7-9 and TRBJ2-2, reads DTGVSQNPRHKITKRGQNVTFRCDPISEHNRLYWYRQTLGQGPEFLTYFQNEAQLEKSRLLSDRFSAERPKGSFSTLEIQRTEQGDSAMYLCASSLGLATGELFFGEGSRLTVL.

This clonotype was counted at least ten times. The chain joins TRBV9 to TRBJ1-2, with D uncertain. Trimming pared 0 bases from V and 6 bases from J, leaving 12 bases between. The CDR3 is 14 residues long. The germline CDR1 and CDR2 sequences are SGDLS and YYNGEE. The CDR3 is CASSVGNERDGYTF. The DNA of the CDR3 is TGTGCCAGCAGCGTAGGAAACGAGAGGGATGGCTACACCTTC.

As DNA, the CDR3 is TGTGCCAGCTCACCCCGAAAAGGATTTAGCGGGAACACAGATACGCAGTATTTT. Amino acid sequence: CASSPRKGFSGNTDTQYF. The chain is built from TRBV18 and TRBJ2-3, with TRBD2 matching 8 bases. Per germline, CDR1 KGHSH and CDR2 LQKENI. The CDR3 runs 18 residues. V gave up 3 bases and J gave up 2 bases; unmatched junction bases: 13.

This clonotype appeared many times. This chain's CDR3 is CASSEGQGNQPQHF. The CDR3 nucleotides read TGTGCCAGCAGTGAAGGACAGGGCAATCAGCCCCAGCATTTT. This chain links TRBV6-1 with TRBJ1-5, with TRBD1 as a possible D gene (6 bases). The germline V gene encodes CDR1 MNHNS and CDR2 SASEGT. This CDR3 has 14 amino acids. Trimming stripped 1 base from V and 2 bases from J, with 6 bases between.

This chain uses TRBV19 with TRBJ1-2; D ambiguous. This CDR3 has 13 amino acids. From germline, CDR1 is LNHDA and CDR2 SQIVND (reference sequence). V lost 2 bases to trimming and J lost 8 bases, with 12 bases between them. The CDR3 region is CASSISSLGGYTF. The CDR3 DNA is TGTGCCAGTAGTATATCCAGCCTCGGAGGCTACACCTTC.

Ten or more counts support this clonotype. J is TRBJ2-5 and V is TRBV2; 8 bases line up with TRBD2. CDR3 length: 14 amino acids. Germline-derived CDR1 and CDR2 are SNHLY and FYNNEI. J gave up 2 bases and V 6 bases, and 5 bases lay outside the gene matches. In nucleotides, the CDR3 is TGTGCCAGCAGCAAGACTAGCGTTCAAGAGACCCAGTACTTC. Translating gives CASSKTSVQETQYF.

This clonotype has at least ten counts. The V gene is TRBV24-1, the J gene TRBJ2-1, with 7 bases fitting TRBD1. Germline trimming cut 3 bases from V and 0 bases from J; bases unmatched to any gene: 7. Germline V gene data show CDR1 as KGHDR and CDR2 as SFDVKD. This CDR3 region has 17 residues. The CDR3 sequence: CATSDPGTADSYNEQFF. CDR3 in DNA: TGTGCCACCAGTGATCCCGGGACAGCCGACTCCTACAATGAGCAGTTCTTC.

This clonotype was seen at least ten times. This chain links TRBV5-6 with TRBJ2-5; D perhaps matches TRBD2 (6 bases). The CDR3 sequence is 15 residues long. Trimming removed 0 bases from V and 5 bases from J, with 14 bases in between. Germline CDR1 and CDR2: SGHDT and YYEEEE. CDR3 protein: CASSLARAGTETQYF. CDR3 bases: TGTGCCAGCAGCTTGGCCCGGGCGGGGACGGAGACCCAGTACTTC.

This clonotype came up many times. The genes are TRBV6-1 and TRBJ2-3; D call uncertain. The CDR3 has 14 amino acids. Germline V gene sequence: CDR1 MNHNS, CDR2 SASEGT. Trimming cost V 6 bases and J 1 base, with 11 bases left between them. This chain's CDR3 is CASSRSRGTDTQYF. The CDR3 bases are TGTGCCAGCAGCCGGTCAAGGGGCACAGATACGCAGTATTTT.

Sample share makes this clonotype medium-sized. The chain employs TRBV20-1 and TRBJ2-7; 7 bases fit TRBD1. The germline CDR1 and CDR2 sequences are DFQATT and SNEGSKA (reference sequence). Trimming took 5 bases from V and 5 from J; bases not matched to a gene: 9. The CDR3 is made up of 13 amino acids. CDR3 protein: CSAPRTGVDEQYF. The CDR3 DNA follows: TGCAGTGCTCCCCGGACAGGTGTGGACGAGCAGTACTTC.

This clonotype was recorded many times. The rearrangement links TRBV28 to TRBJ2-7, with TRBD1 identical over 10 bases. CDR1 and CDR2 from the germline V gene are MDHEN and SYDVKM. Trimming at V came to 7 bases and at J to 4 bases, leaving 16 bases not matched to a gene. CDR3 length: 17 residues. The CDR3 DNA follows: TGTGCCAGCATGTCCCTCCGAACCGGGACAGGGGTGTACGAGCAGTACTTC. This encodes CASMSLRTGTGVYEQYF.

This clonotype was observed many times. The rearrangement links TRBV20-1 to TRBJ2-2; D may match TRBD1 or TRBD2 (6 bases each). The germline V gene encodes CDR1 DFQATT and CDR2 SNEGSKA (reference sequence). This CDR3 has 15 residues. The V gene lost 2 bases and the J gene lost 6 bases, with 16 bases spanning the gap. The CDR3 loop reads CSARMAGEVAGELFF. The CDR3 DNA reads TGCAGTGCTAGAATGGCAGGGGAGGTAGCCGGGGAGCTGTTTTTT.

This clonotype was observed many times. The chain couples TRBV14 to TRBJ1-6; D remains ambiguous. V lost 4 bases to trimming and J lost 4 bases, with 14 bases between them. Germline CDR1 reads SGHDN; CDR2 reads FVKESK. The CDR3 runs to 16 residues. The CDR3 nucleotides are TGTGCCAGCAGCCCTCGAGGACCCCTTTATAATTCACCCCTCCACTTT. Protein sequence: CASSPRGPLYNSPLHF.

A remark on this clonotype: A much larger clone sits a single nucleotide away, making a read error possible. The gene calls are TRBV14 and TRBJ2-6; D not certain. The CDR3 loop spans 14 amino acids. The germline gives CDR1 SGHDN, CDR2 FVKESK. The germline V and J ends were trimmed by 4 bases and 2 bases, with 6 bases remaining between them. The CDR3: CASSRSPGANVLTF. DNA for the CDR3: TGTGCCAGCAGCCGGAGCCCTGGGGCCAACGTCCTGACTTTC. The full variable domain, rest sourced from reference TRBV14 and TRBJ2-6, is EAGVTQFPSHSVIEKGQTVTLRCDPISGHDNLYWYRRVMGKEIKFLLHFVKESKQDESGMPNNRFLAERTGGTYSTLKVQPAELEDSGVYFCASSRSPGANVLTFGAGSRLTVL.

This clonotype was seen many times. This rearrangement joins TRBV5-4 to TRBJ1-6; D perhaps matches TRBD1 (6 bases). Germline lookup yields CDR1 SGHNT and CDR2 YYREEE (reference sequence). The CDR3 spans 16 residues. V was pared by 4 bases and J by 5 bases, with 16 bases between. The CDR3 DNA reads TGTGCCAGCAGCAAACAGGGACATCTCAATAATTCACCCCTCCACTTT. It codes for CASSKQGHLNNSPLHF.

This clonotype was seen many times. The chain uses TRBV9 and TRBJ2-2, with D perhaps TRBD2 (6 bases). This CDR3 has 13 residues. Deletions cut 4 bases from V and 7 bases from J, with 11 bases between. Germline CDR1 is SGDLS and CDR2 is YYNGEE. In nucleotides, the CDR3 is TGTGCCAGCAGCACACCCGGGAGCGGGGAGCTGTTTTTT. Translating it yields CASSTPGSGELFF.

Concerning this clonotype: A single base separates this from a much larger clone, so it may be a read error. The genes are TRBV2 and TRBJ1-4; D possibly corresponds to TRBD1 (5 bases). Trimming pared 6 bases from V and 8 bases from J, leaving 13 bases between. The CDR3 runs to 13 residues. Germline V gene data show CDR1 as SNHLY and CDR2 as FYNNEI. The CDR3 is CASSSGPVEKLFF. CDR3 DNA sequence: TGTGCCAGCAGCTCAGGGCCAGTCGAAAAACTGTTTTTT.

This clonotype was recorded at least ten times. The CDR3: CASRGLAGDYEQYF. The CDR3 bases are TGTGCCAGCAGGGGACTAGCGGGAGATTACGAGCAGTACTTC. The chain recombines TRBV6-6 with TRBJ2-7, with 14 bases identical to TRBD2. V gave up 6 bases and J gave up 4 bases; unmatched junction bases: 2. Germline assignment: CDR1 MNHNY and CDR2 SVGAGI (reference sequence). The CDR3 length is 14 residues.